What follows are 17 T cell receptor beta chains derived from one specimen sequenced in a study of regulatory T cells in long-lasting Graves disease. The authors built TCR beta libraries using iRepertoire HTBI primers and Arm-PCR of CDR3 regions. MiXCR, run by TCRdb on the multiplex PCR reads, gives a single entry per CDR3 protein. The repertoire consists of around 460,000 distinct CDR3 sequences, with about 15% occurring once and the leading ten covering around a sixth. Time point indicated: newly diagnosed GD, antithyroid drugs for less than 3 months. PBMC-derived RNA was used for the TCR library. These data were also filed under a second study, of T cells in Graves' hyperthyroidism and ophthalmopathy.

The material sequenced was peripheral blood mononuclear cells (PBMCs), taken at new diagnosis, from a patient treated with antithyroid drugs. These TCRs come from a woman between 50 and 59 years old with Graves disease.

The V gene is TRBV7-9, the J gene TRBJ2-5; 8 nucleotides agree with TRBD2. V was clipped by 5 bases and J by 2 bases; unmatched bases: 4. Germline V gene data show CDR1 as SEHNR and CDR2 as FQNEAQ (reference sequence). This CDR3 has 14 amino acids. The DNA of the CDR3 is TGTGCCAGCAGCGAGCAGCGGGGGCAAGAGACCCAGTACTTC. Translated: CASSEQRGQETQYF.

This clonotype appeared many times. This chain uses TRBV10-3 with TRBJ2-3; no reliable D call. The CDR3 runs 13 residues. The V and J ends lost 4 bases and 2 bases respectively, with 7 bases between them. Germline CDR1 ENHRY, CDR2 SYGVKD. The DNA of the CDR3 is TGTGCCATCAGTGTTGCGGACACAGATACGCAGTATTTT. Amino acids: CAISVADTDTQYF.

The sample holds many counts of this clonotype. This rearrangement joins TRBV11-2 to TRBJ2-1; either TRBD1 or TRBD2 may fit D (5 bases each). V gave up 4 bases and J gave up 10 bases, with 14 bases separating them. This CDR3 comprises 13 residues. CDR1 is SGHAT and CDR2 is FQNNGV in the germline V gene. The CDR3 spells CASSSGPPGEQFF. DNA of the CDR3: TGTGCCAGCAGCTCGGGACCTCCCGGGGAGCAGTTCTTC.

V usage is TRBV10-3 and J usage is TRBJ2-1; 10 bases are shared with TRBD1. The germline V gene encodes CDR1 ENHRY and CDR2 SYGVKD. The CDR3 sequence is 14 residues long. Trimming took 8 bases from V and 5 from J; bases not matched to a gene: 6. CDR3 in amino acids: CAIGRDRGDNEQFF. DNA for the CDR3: TGTGCCATCGGCCGGGACAGGGGTGACAATGAGCAGTTCTTC.

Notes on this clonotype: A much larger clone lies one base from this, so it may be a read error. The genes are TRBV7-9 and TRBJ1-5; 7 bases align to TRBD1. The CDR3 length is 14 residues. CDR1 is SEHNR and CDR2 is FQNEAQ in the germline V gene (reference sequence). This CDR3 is CASSQQGQGQPQRF. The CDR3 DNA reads TGTGCCAGCAGCCAACAGGGGCAGGGCCAGCCCCAGCGTTTT.

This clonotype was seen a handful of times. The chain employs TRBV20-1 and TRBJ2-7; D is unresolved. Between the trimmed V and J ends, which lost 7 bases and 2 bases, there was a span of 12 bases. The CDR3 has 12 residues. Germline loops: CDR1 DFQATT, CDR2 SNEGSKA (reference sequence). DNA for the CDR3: TGCAGTGTTGCCAGGCTAGCCTACGAGCAGTACTTC. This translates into CSVARLAYEQYF.

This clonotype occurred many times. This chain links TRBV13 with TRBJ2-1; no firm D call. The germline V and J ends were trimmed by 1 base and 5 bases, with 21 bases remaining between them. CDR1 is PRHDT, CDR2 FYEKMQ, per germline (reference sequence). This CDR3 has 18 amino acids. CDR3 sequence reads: CASSLDSLVGFGDNEQFF. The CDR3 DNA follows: TGTGCCAGCAGCTTAGATAGCTTGGTAGGGTTCGGTGACAATGAGCAGTTCTTC.

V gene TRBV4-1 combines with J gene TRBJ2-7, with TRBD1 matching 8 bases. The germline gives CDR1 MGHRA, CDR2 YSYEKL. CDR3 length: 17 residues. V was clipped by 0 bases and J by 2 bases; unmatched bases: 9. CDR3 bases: TGCGCCAGCAGCCAAGAAGATCCCCAGGGGGCGGCCTACGAGCAGTACTTC. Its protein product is CASSQEDPQGAAYEQYF.

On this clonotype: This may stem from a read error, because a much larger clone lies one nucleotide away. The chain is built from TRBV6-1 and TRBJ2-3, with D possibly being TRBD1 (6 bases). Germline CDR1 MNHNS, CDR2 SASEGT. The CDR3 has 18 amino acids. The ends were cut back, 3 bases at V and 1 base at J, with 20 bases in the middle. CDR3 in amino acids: CASSDIRDKGQRTDTQYF. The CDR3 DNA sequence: TGTGCCAGCAGTGATATTAGGGACAAGGGGCAACGCACAGATACGCAGTATTTT.

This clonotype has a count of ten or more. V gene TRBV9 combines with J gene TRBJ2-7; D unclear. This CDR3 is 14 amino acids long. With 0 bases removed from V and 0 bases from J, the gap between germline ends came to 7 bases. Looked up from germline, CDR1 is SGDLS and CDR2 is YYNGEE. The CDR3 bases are TGTGCCAGCAGCGTAGCCCTTGGCTCCTACGAGCAGTACTTC. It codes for CASSVALGSYEQYF.

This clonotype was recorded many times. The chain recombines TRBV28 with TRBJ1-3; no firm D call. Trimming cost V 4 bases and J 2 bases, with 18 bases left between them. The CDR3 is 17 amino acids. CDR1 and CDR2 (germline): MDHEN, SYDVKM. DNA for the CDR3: TGTGCCAGCAGTTCGCCAGCGCTAGAGGAAACTGGAAACACCATATATTTT. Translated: CASSSPALEETGNTIYF. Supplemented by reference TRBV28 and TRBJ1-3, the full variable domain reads DVKVTQSSRYLVKRTGEKVFLECVQDMDHENMFWYRQDPGLGLRLIYFSYDVKMKEKGDIPEGYSVSREKKERFSLILESASTNQTSMYLCASSSPALEETGNTIYFGEGSWLTVV.

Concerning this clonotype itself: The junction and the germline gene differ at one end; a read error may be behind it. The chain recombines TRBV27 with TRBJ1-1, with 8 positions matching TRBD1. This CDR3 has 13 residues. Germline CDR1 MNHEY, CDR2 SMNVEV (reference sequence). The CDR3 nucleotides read TGTGCCAACAGTTGGACAGGGAGGACTGAAGCTTTCTTT. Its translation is CANSWTGRTEAFF.

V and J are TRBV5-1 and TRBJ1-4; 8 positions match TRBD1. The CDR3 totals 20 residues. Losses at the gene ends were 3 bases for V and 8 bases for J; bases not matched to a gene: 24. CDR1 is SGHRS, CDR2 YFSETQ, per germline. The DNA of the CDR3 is TGCGCCAGCAGCTACTCTACGGGGACAGGTTTTTCCGGGGGTGGCGAAAAACTGTTTTTT. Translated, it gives CASSYSTGTGFSGGGEKLFF.

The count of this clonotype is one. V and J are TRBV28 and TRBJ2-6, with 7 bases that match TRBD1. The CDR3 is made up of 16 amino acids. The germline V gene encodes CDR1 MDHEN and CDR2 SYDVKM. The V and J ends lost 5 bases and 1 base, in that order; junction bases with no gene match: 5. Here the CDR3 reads CASSLPTGSGANVLTF. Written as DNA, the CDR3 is TGTGCCAGCAGTCTCCCGACAGGGTCTGGGGCCAACGTCCTGACTTTC.

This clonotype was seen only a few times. CDR3 loop: CASSLAHIAGGPYDRSYEQYF. The CDR3 DNA reads as TGTGCCAGCAGCTTAGCGCATATAGCGGGAGGCCCATACGACCGGTCCTACGAGCAGTACTTC. V usage is TRBV7-9 and J usage is TRBJ2-7; the match to TRBD2 covers 10 bases. Germline V gene sequence: CDR1 SEHNR, CDR2 FQNEAQ (reference sequence). The trim removed 0 bases at V and 1 base at J, leaving 18 bases unmatched. This CDR3 has 21 residues.

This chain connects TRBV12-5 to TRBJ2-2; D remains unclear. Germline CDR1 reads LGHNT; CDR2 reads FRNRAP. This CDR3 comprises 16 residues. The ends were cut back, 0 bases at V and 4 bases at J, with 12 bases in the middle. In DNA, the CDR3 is TGTGCTAGTGGTTTGGTGGGCCTCTCGTCCACCGGGGAGCTGTTTTTT. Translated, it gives CASGLVGLSSTGELFF.

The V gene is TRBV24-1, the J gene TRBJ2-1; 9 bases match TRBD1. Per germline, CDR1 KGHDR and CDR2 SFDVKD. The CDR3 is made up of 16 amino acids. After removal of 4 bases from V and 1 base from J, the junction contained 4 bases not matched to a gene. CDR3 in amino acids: CATSETGTGSYNEQFF. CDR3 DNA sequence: TGTGCCACCAGTGAGACCGGGACAGGGTCCTACAATGAGCAGTTCTTC.